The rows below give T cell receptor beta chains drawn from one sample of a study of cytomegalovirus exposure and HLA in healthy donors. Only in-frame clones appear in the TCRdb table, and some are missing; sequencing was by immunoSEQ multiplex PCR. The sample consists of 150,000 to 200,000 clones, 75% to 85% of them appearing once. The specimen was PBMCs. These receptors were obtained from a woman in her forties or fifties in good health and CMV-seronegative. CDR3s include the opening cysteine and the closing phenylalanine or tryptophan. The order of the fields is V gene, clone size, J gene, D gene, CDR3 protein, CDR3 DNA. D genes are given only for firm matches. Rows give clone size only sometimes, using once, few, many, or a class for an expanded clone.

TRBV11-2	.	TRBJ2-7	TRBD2	CASSGAGTSETYEQYF	TGTGCCAGCAGCGGCGCCGGGACTAGCGAGACCTACGAGCAGTACTTC
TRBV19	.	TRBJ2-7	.	CASSNTDEQYF	TGTGCCAGTAGTAACACAGACGAGCAGTACTTC
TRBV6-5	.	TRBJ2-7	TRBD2	CASSFGGYEQYF	TGTGCCAGCAGTTTCGGGGGGTACGAGCAGTACTTC
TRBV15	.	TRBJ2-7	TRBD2	CATSAARTSSYYEQYF	TGTGCCACCAGCGCTGCCCGGACTAGCTCCTACTACGAGCAGTACTTC
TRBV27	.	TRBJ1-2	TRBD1	CASSLGTGGDYGYTF	TGTGCCAGCAGTCTTGGGACAGGGGGGGACTATGGCTACACCTTC
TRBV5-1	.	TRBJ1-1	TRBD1	CASSGGQGAAEAFF	TGCGCCAGCAGCGGAGGACAGGGGGCGGCTGAAGCTTTCTTT
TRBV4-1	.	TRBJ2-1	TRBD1	CASSRMDRANNEQFF	TGCGCCAGCAGCCGGATGGACAGGGCCAACAATGAGCAGTTCTTC
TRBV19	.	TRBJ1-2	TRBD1	CASTKDRGGGYTF	TGTGCCAGTACCAAGGACAGGGGTGGAGGCTACACCTTT
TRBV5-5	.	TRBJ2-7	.	CASSSSGGRQAAEQYF	TGTGCCAGCAGCAGCTCCGGAGGCCGGCAGGCTGCCGAGCAGTACTTC
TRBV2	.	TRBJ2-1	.	CASSEAGGNHNEQFF	TGTGCCAGCAGTGAAGCCGGGGGAAACCACAATGAGCAGTTCTTC
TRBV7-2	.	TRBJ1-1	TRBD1	CASSLSSGTGGTEAFF	TGTGCCAGCAGCTTAAGTTCTGGGACAGGGGGCACTGAAGCTTTCTTT
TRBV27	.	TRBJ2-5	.	CASSFSTGRETQYF	TGTGCCAGCAGTTTCTCGACAGGTAGAGAGACCCAGTACTTC
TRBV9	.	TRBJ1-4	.	CASSASWGGTNEKLFF	TGTGCCAGCAGCGCCTCTTGGGGGGGAACTAATGAAAAACTGTTTTTT
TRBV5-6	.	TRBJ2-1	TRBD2	CASSPGRGEQFF	TGTGCCAGCAGTCCGGGGAGGGGTGAGCAGTTCTTC
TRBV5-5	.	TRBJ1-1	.	CASSLARQMNTEAFF	TGTGCCAGCAGCTTGGCTCGCCAGATGAACACTGAAGCTTTCTTT
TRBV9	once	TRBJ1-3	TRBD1	CASSRADREGNTIYF	TGTGCCAGCAGCCGGGCGGACAGGGAAGGAAACACCATATATTTT
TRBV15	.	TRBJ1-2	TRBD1	CATSRDGTVYGYTF	TGTGCCACCAGCAGAGACGGGACAGTCTATGGCTACACCTTC
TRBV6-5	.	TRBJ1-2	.	CASSYSRGTGGYTF	TGTGCCAGCAGTTACTCGCGGGGAACGGGCGGCTACACCTTC
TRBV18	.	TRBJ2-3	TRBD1	CASSFGTGFDTQYF	TGTGCCAGCTCGTTCGGGACAGGGTTTGATACGCAGTATTTT
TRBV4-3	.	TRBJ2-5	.	CASSQPLLDRQETQYF	TGCGCCAGCAGCCAACCCCTCCTAGACAGACAAGAGACCCAGTACTTC
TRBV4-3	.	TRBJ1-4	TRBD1	CASSQNEGDRPEKLFF	TGCGCCAGCAGCCAAAATGAGGGGGACAGGCCTGAAAAACTGTTTTTT
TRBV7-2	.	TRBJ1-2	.	CASSPPERNYGYTF	TGTGCCAGCAGCCCCCCCGAGCGAAACTATGGCTACACCTTC
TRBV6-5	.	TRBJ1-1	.	CASNTEGGTEAFF	TGTGCCAGCAATACCGAGGGAGGTACTGAAGCTTTCTTT
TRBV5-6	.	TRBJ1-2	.	CASREGLSYGYTF	TGTGCCAGCAGGGAGGGGTTAAGCTATGGCTACACCTTC
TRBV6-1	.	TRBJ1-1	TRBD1	CASSGPEGAKNTEAFF	TGTGCCAGCAGTGGCCCAGAGGGGGCCAAGAACACTGAAGCTTTCTTT
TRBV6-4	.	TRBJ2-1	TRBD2	CASSDSAGTYNEQFF	TGTGCCAGCAGTGACTCAGCGGGGACCTACAATGAGCAGTTCTTC
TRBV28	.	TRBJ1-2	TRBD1	CASSMRDSTYLLGYTF	TGTGCCAGCAGTATGCGGGACAGCACCTATCTACTAGGCTACACCTTC
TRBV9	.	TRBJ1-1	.	CASSVWSGGTEAFF	TGTGCCAGCAGCGTATGGTCGGGTGGGACTGAAGCTTTCTTT
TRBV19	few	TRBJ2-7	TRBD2	CASSRFGVGLAASSSYEQYF	TGTGCCAGTAGTAGGTTTGGCGTAGGGCTAGCGGCATCGAGCTCCTACGAGCAGTACTTC
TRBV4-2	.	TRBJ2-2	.	CASSQDRGGNTGELFF	TGTGCCAGCAGCCAAGATCGCGGAGGGAACACCGGGGAGCTGTTTTTT
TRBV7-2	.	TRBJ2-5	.	CASSLLRLPRETQYF	TGTGCCAGCAGCTTACTTAGGCTACCGAGGGAGACCCAGTACTTC
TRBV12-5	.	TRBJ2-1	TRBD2	CASGLAPKDLAGGALARDEQFF	TGTGCTAGTGGTTTGGCCCCGAAAGACCTGGCGGGGGGCGCCTTGGCTCGGGATGAGCAGTTCTTC
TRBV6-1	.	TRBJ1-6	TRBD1	CASSSPGQDSPLHF	TGTGCCAGCAGTTCGCCGGGACAGGATTCACCCCTCCACTTT
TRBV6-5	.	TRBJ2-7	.	CASSQDREVYEQYF	TGTGCCAGCAGTCAGGACAGAGAAGTTTACGAGCAGTACTTC
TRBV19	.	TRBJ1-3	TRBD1	CATRDRGSGNTIYF	TGTGCCACTCGGGACAGGGGATCAGGAAACACCATATATTTT
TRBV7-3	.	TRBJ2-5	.	CASSPGLQVGETQYF	TGTGCCAGCAGCCCGGGACTCCAGGTCGGGGAGACCCAGTACTTC
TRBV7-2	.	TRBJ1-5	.	CASRLGHSNQPQHF	TGTGCCAGCAGACTTGGACATAGCAATCAGCCCCAGCATTTT
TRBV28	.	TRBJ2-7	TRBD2	CASSSASGRESYEQYF	TGTGCCAGCAGTTCAGCCTCGGGGAGGGAGTCCTACGAGCAGTACTTC
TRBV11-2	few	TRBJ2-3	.	CASSLVRSREQYF	TGTGCCAGCAGCTTAGTGCGATCTAGAGAGCAGTATTTT
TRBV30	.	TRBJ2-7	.	CAWRASGRKGDEQYF	TGTGCCTGGAGGGCCTCGGGCCGTAAAGGGGATGAGCAGTACTTC
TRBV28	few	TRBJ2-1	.	CASSLSRFEQSSYNEQFF	TGTGCCAGCAGTTTATCTAGATTCGAGCAGAGCTCCTACAATGAGCAGTTCTTC
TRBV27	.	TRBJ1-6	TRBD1	CASSDRESPLHF	TGTGCCAGCAGTGACAGGGAATCACCCCTCCACTTT
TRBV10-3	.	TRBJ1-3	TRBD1	CAISESTQGGPGNTIYF	TGTGCCATCAGTGAGTCGACTCAGGGGGGACCGGGAAACACCATATATTTT
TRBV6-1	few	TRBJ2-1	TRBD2	CASSATHFSGSQYEQFF	TGTGCCAGCAGTGCTACCCACTTTAGCGGGAGTCAGTATGAGCAGTTCTTC
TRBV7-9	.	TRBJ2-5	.	CASGWAGAETQYF	TGTGCCAGTGGGTGGGCAGGGGCGGAGACCCAGTACTTC
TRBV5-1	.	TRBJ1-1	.	CASSSQVENTEAFF	TGCGCCAGCAGCTCCCAGGTAGAGAACACTGAAGCTTTCTTT
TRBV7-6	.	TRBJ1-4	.	CASSLAPMARGTNEKLFF	TGTGCCAGCAGCTTAGCTCCGATGGCGCGGGGAACTAATGAAAAACTGTTTTTT
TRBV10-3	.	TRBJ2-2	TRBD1	CAISETGTGGTGELFF	TGTGCCATCAGTGAGACCGGGACAGGCGGCACCGGGGAGCTGTTTTTT